Listed here are 24 T cell receptor beta chains from one sample, sequenced in a study of blood T cell repertoires in COVID-19. Sequencing used immunoSEQ multiplex PCR; TCRdb keeps in-frame clones, though not all of them. Of 70,000 to 90,000 clones in the sample, under 80% were seen once. The sequenced sample was peripheral blood. These receptors came from a human donor in a cohort sampled during active COVID-19.

V and J are TRBV5-6 and TRBJ2-7, with 8 bases identical to TRBD2. V was pared by 4 bases and J by 0 bases, with 9 bases of the junction left unmatched. The length of the CDR3 is 16 residues. Germline-derived CDR1 and CDR2 are SGHDT and YYEEEE. CDR3 sequence: CASSLRTSGSSYEQYV. The CDR3 nucleotides read TGTGCCAGCAGCCTCCGAACTAGCGGTAGCTCCTACGAGCAGTACGTC.

A few counts support this clone. This chain links TRBV5-1 with TRBJ2-7, with a tentative D call TRBD2 (6 bases). V was clipped by 4 bases and J by 4 bases, with 12 bases between them. Germline assignment: CDR1 SGHRS and CDR2 YFSETQ. This CDR3 comprises 13 residues. As DNA, the CDR3 is TGCGCCAGCAGCCCGGGACTCGGTTACGAGCAGTACGTC. This codes for CASSPGLGYEQYV.

The V call is TRBV4-1, the J call TRBJ1-5; D gene ambiguous. Germline V gene sequence: CDR1 MGHRA, CDR2 YSYEKL. The CDR3 extends over 16 amino acids. Trimming left V 0 bases short and J 2 bases short, with 11 bases between. CDR3 region: CASSQEASPGNQPQHF. The DNA for the CDR3 is TGCGCCAGCAGCCAAGAAGCGTCCCCAGGCAATCAGCCCCAGCATTTT.

Turning to this clone: At one boundary the junction diverges from the germline segment, which might be a read error. The chain has TRBV24-1 and TRBJ2-3; TRBD1 aligns across 12 bases. This CDR3 has 19 amino acids. Germline CDR1 reads KGHDR; CDR2 reads SFDVKD. CDR3 nucleotide sequence: TGTGCCACCAGTGATTCTCTTCCCTTGGGGACAGGGGGCACGGATACGCAGTATTTT. Encoded protein: CATSDSLPLGTGGTDTQYF.

The CDR3 spells CATGDSLNEQYV. Written as DNA, the CDR3 is TGTGCCACAGGGGACAGCCTTAACGAGCAGTACGTC. This sequence joins TRBV28 and TRBJ2-7, with 7 bases lining up with TRBD1. The CDR3 runs to 12 residues. CDR1 is MDHEN and CDR2 is SYDVKM in the germline V gene. The V gene end was trimmed by 10 bases and the J gene end by 5 bases; junction bases not matched to a gene: 8.

This clone was counted many times. The chain carries TRBV6-2 or TRBV6-3 and TRBJ2-2; 7 bases map to TRBD2. This CDR3 contains 16 residues. CDR1 and CDR2 (germline): MNHEY, SVGEGT. After removal of 2 bases from V and 5 bases from J, the junction contained 8 bases not matched to a gene. In DNA form, the CDR3 reads TGTGCCAGCAGTTACGCCTTGGGACTACCGACCGGGGAGCTGTTTTTT. Encoded protein: CASSYALGLPTGELFF.

This clone was detected only once. J is TRBJ2-2 and V is TRBV10-3, with D perhaps matching TRBD2 (6 bases). The CDR3 has 14 residues. Germline CDR1 reads ENHRY; CDR2 reads SYGVKD. With 10 bases removed from V and 6 bases from J, the gap between germline ends came to 18 bases. CDR3 DNA sequence: TGTGCCACGCGGGACCCCGAGAGGGCCGGGGAGCTGTTTTTT. This sequence encodes CATRDPERAGELFF.

This clone was seen a single time. The chain recombines TRBV5-4 with TRBJ2-1, with 14 bases that match TRBD2. CDR3 size: 15 residues. The V gene's germline CDR1 is SGHNT and CDR2 YYREEE (reference sequence). After removal of 2 bases from V and 9 bases from J, the junction contained 4 bases not matched to a gene. The DNA of the CDR3 is TGTGCCAGCAGCTTCAAGACTAGCGGGGGGGCTGAGCAGTTCTTC. It is translated as CASSFKTSGGAEQFF.

V and J are TRBV6-1 and TRBJ2-3, with 7 bases matching TRBD1. CDR3 length: 15 amino acids. The trim removed 3 bases at V and 6 bases at J, leaving 9 bases unmatched. CDR1 and CDR2 from the germline V gene are MNHNS and SASEGT. CDR3 in amino acids: CASSEWTGTSDTQYF. The CDR3 DNA reads TGTGCCAGCAGTGAGTGGACAGGAACCAGTGATACGCAGTATTTT.

Points on this clone: The junction and the germline gene differ at one end; a read error may be behind it. J is TRBJ2-1 and V is TRBV2, with 7 positions matching TRBD2. CDR1 SNHLY and CDR2 FYNNEI come from the germline V gene. The CDR3 has 11 amino acids. The CDR3 coding sequence is TGTGCCAGCAGTGTCATGGGGGGGGTTGTCTTC. This sequence encodes CASSVMGGVVF. Full variable domain (outside the CDR3, taken from reference TRBV2 and TRBJ2-1): EPEVTQTPSHQVTQMGQEVILRCVPISNHLYFYWYRQILGQKVEFLVSFYNNEISEKSEIFDDQFSVERPDGSNFTLKIRSTKLEDSAMYFCASSVMGGVVFGPGTRLTVL.

J is TRBJ1-2 and V is TRBV7-6; D is unresolved. V was shortened by 1 base and J by 7 bases, with 13 bases between the two germline ends. Looked up from germline, CDR1 is SGHVS and CDR2 is FNYEAQ. The CDR3 runs 14 residues. In nucleotides, the CDR3 is TGTGCCAGCAGCTTAGTCAATCAAGCGGGTGGCTACACCTTC. Its translation: CASSLVNQAGGYTF.

The chain is built from TRBV7-2 and TRBJ1-2; 11 bases fit TRBD1. Germline lookup yields CDR1 SGHTA and CDR2 FQGNSA. The CDR3 length is 14 residues. V was clipped by 3 bases and J by 5 bases; unmatched bases: 2. The CDR3 sequence is CASSFGQGAYGYTF. CDR3 nucleotides: TGTGCCAGCAGCTTTGGACAGGGGGCATATGGCTACACCTTC.

V usage is TRBV28 and J usage is TRBJ2-1, with 8 positions matching TRBD2. V gave up 3 bases and J gave up 15 bases; unmatched junction bases: 4. The germline CDR1 and CDR2 sequences are MDHEN and SYDVKM. The CDR3 is made up of 11 amino acids. The CDR3 DNA reads as TGTGCCAGCAGTTTGCGGGGGGCACGGTTCTTC. This encodes CASSLRGARFF.

Many counts were recorded for this clone. The chain links TRBV5-1 to TRBJ2-2; TRBD2 aligns across 12 bases. V lost 1 base and J lost 0; bases outside the gene matches: 7. The CDR3 is made up of 19 amino acids. Germline assignment: CDR1 SGHRS and CDR2 YFSETQ. The DNA for the CDR3 is TGCGCCAGCAGCTTGAGGACTAGCGGGGCAATCGCGAACACCGGGGAGCTGTTTTTT. It specifies CASSLRTSGAIANTGELFF.

The rearrangement links TRBV28 to TRBJ2-2, with TRBD1 as a possible D gene (5 bases). The germline gives CDR1 MDHEN, CDR2 SYDVKM. The CDR3 is made up of 20 amino acids. Trimming cost V 6 bases and J 3 bases, with 29 bases left between them. The CDR3 nucleotides are TGTGCCAGCAGCCCCCTCAGCCAGACAGAAAAGGAGATGTACACCGGGGAGCTGTTTTTT. Residues: CASSPLSQTEKEMYTGELFF.

This chain connects TRBV15 to TRBJ2-7; 8 bases align to TRBD1. Germline V gene sequence: CDR1 LNHNV, CDR2 YYDKDF (reference sequence). The CDR3 spans 15 residues. V lost 0 bases, J lost 5 bases, and 6 bases stayed unmatched. Here the CDR3 reads CATSRDGAGGHEQYF. The CDR3 DNA reads as TGTGCCACCAGCAGAGATGGGGCAGGGGGCCACGAGCAGTACTTC.

The rearrangement links TRBV11-3 to TRBJ2-1, with D maybe TRBD1 (5 bases). The CDR3 loop spans 13 amino acids. The V end was cut by 0 bases, the J end by 8 bases, with 8 bases between. Germline CDR1 SGHNT, CDR2 YENEEA. CDR3 protein: CASSLDRVHEQFF. In DNA form, the CDR3 reads TGTGCCAGCAGCTTAGACAGGGTCCATGAGCAGTTCTTC.

In this sample, this clone turned up a few times. The chain employs TRBV9 and TRBJ2-1; D may be TRBD1 (6 bases). Germline V gene data show CDR1 as SGDLS and CDR2 as YYNGEE. The CDR3 runs to 15 residues. The germline V and J ends were trimmed by 4 bases and 3 bases, with 14 bases remaining between them. CDR3 coding DNA: TGTGCCAGCAGCATCACAGGGTTGGACTACAATGAGCAGTTCTTC. It codes for CASSITGLDYNEQFF.

The chain joins TRBV5-1 to TRBJ2-7; 8 nucleotides match TRBD1. The V gene end was trimmed by 5 bases and the J gene end by 3 bases; junction bases not matched to a gene: 7. Germline V gene lookup returns CDR1 SGHRS and CDR2 YFSETQ. The CDR3 loop spans 14 amino acids. The CDR3 is CASRLIDRGYEQYF. CDR3 sequence (DNA): TGCGCCAGCAGATTGATAGACAGGGGCTACGAGCAGTACTTC.

The J gene is TRBJ1-2, the V gene TRBV7-2; possible D gene TRBD1, 6 bases. CDR3 length: 13 amino acids. Germline V gives CDR1 SGHTA, CDR2 FQGNSA. Trimming removed 2 bases at V and 5 bases at J, with 9 bases between. The CDR3 spells CASSLNREYGYTF. The CDR3, as DNA: TGTGCCAGCAGCTTAAACAGGGAGTATGGCTACACCTTC.

The chain couples TRBV5-6 to TRBJ2-3, with D perhaps matching TRBD1 (6 bases). With 2 bases removed from V and 3 bases from J, the gap between germline ends came to 16 bases. This CDR3 comprises 16 residues. Germline V gives CDR1 SGHDT, CDR2 YYEEEE. CDR3 sequence reads: CASSLRDNRATDTQYF. The DNA for the CDR3 is TGTGCCAGCAGCTTAAGGGACAATCGAGCGACAGATACGCAGTATTTT.

In this sample, this clone turned up a few times. The genes are TRBV2 and TRBJ2-3; no firm D call. V lost 7 bases, J lost 2 bases, and 13 bases lay in between. This CDR3 is 14 amino acids long. Germline-derived CDR1 and CDR2 are SNHLY and FYNNEI. Written as DNA, the CDR3 is TGTGCCAGCATACCTCCAGAAATCACAGATACGCAGTATTTT. It yields the protein CASIPPEITDTQYF.

Turning to this clone: This specimen includes other DNA sequences encoding the same CDR3. The chain carries TRBV30 and TRBJ2-3; D ambiguous. Trimming removed 0 bases from V and 0 bases from J, with 7 bases in between. Germline-derived CDR1 and CDR2 are GTSNPN and SVGIG (reference sequence). CDR3 size: 14 residues. The CDR3 spells CAWSVLGSTDTQYF. In DNA, the CDR3 is TGTGCCTGGAGTGTACTGGGCAGCACAGATACGCAGTATTTT.

The rearrangement links TRBV21-1 to TRBJ1-1. TRBV21-1 is given as a pseudogene. The CDR3 runs to 16 residues. CDR3 in amino acids: CASSKQRQEWWTEAFF. The CDR3 DNA follows: TGTGCCAGCAGCAAACAGCGGCAGGAATGGTGGACTGAAGCTTTCTTT.